This TCR beta chain was recovered during a study of PD-1 blockade in classical Hodgkin lymphoma. The method was immunoSEQ multiplex PCR; TCRdb's version includes in-frame clones alone and lacks a portion of them. The sample includes thousands of clones, 85% to 90% seen only once; the top ten take 40% to 55%. J gave up 8 bases and V 2 bases, and 5 bases lay outside the gene matches. Germline V gene data show CDR1 as KGHSH and CDR2 as LQKENI. The CDR3 sequence is 14 residues long. All trial patients relapsed after autologous stem cell transplantation. The chain has TRBV18 and TRBJ1-4; 7 nucleotides align to TRBD1. This TCR was sampled from a human donor with classical Hodgkin lymphoma. Sequenced material: peripheral blood mononuclear cells (PBMCs), taken before the second cycle of nivolumab. The DNA for the CDR3 is TGTGCCAGCTCACCAGGACAGGTAGAGGAAAAACTGTTTTTT. This gives the protein CASSPGQVEEKLFF. Full variable domain (rest looked up from reference TRBV18 and TRBJ1-4): NAGVMQNPRHLVRRRGQEARLRCSPMKGHSHVYWYRQLPEEGLKFMVYLQKENIIDESGMPKERFSAEFPKEGPSILRIQQVVRGDSAAYFCASSPGQVEEKLFFGSGTQLSVL.